These 27 T cell receptor beta chains originate from one sample sequenced in a study of OX40 agonist ivuxolimab in advanced cancers. Using immunoSEQ multiplex PCR, the repertoire was profiled, and TCRdb retains in-frame clones only, with some absent. In the table there are about 70,000 clones, 80% to 85% of which are singletons. The material sequenced was CD4+ or CD8+ T cells sorted from blood, taken in a trial of the OX40 agonist ivuxolimab. These receptors came from an adult with an advanced solid tumor such as melanoma, head and neck, liver or kidney cancer.

The rearrangement uses TRBV5-4 and TRBJ2-1; 9 bases fit TRBD1. Germline CDR1 SGHNT, CDR2 YYREEE (reference sequence). The CDR3 has 15 residues. V lost 4 bases and J lost 9; bases outside the gene matches: 11. The CDR3 reads CASSGTGSEIGEQFF. CDR3 sequence (DNA): TGTGCCAGCAGCGGGACAGGGTCAGAGATCGGTGAGCAGTTCTTC.

The chain is built from TRBV9 and TRBJ2-1, with 7 positions matching TRBD2. This CDR3 contains 16 residues. The germline V gene encodes CDR1 SGDLS and CDR2 YYNGEE. V shed 2 bases and J 4 bases; nucleotides not matched to a gene: 9. CDR3 DNA sequence: TGTGCCAGCAGCGTTAATAGCGGGTGGATTTACAATGAGCAGTTCTTC. It encodes CASSVNSGWIYNEQFF.

The genes are TRBV7-8 and TRBJ2-7; the D is unclear. The CDR3 is 13 residues long. In germline, CDR1 is SGHVS, CDR2 FQNEAQ. Trimming stripped 0 bases from V and 7 bases from J, with 10 bases between. This chain's CDR3 is CASSLAGVGEQYF. The CDR3 coding sequence is TGTGCCAGCAGCTTAGCGGGTGTCGGGGAGCAGTACTTC.

This chain connects TRBV5-1 to TRBJ1-2; TRBD1 matches at 8 bases. The junction had 9 bases not matched to a gene; V was cut back by 4 bases and J by 7 bases. The CDR3 is made up of 14 amino acids. The germline V gene has CDR1 SGHRS and CDR2 YFSETQ. In nucleotides, the CDR3 is TGCGCCAGCAGCATGGACAGGGCAAGAACTGGCTACACCTTC. It translates to CASSMDRARTGYTF.

The rearrangement links TRBV6-6 to TRBJ2-2; TRBD1 agrees at 7 bases. From germline, CDR1 is MNHNY and CDR2 SVGAGI (reference sequence). The length of the CDR3 is 15 residues. V shed 6 bases and J 2 bases; nucleotides not matched to a gene: 6. The CDR3 region has the DNA TGTGCCAGCAGAACCGACAGGGTCAACACCGGGGAGCTGTTTTTT. The encoded protein is CASRTDRVNTGELFF.

This chain links TRBV10-2 with TRBJ2-1; 7 bases agree with TRBD2. Trimming took 8 bases from V and 0 from J; bases not matched to a gene: 10. Per the germline V gene, CDR1 is WSHSY and CDR2 is SAAADI. This CDR3 spans 16 amino acids. The CDR3 spells CASQSGGGRSYNEQFF. CDR3 sequence (DNA): TGCGCCAGCCAAAGTGGGGGGGGTCGCTCCTACAATGAGCAGTTCTTC.

V usage is TRBV7-2 and J usage is TRBJ2-7; D assignment may be TRBD1 or TRBD2 (5 bases each). Trimming left V 5 bases short and J 2 bases short, with 19 bases between. Germline lookup yields CDR1 SGHTA and CDR2 FQGNSA. CDR3 length: 16 amino acids. The CDR3 coding sequence is TGTGCCAGCAGCCCCGCGTCTGGGGGTATCGCCTACGAGCAGTACTTC. Translation: CASSPASGGIAYEQYF.

This chain connects TRBV6-5 to TRBJ2-3, with D hard to call. Germline assignment: CDR1 MNHEY and CDR2 SVGAGI. Trimming shortened V by 0 bases and J by 0 bases, and 10 bases separated the two germline ends. The CDR3 spans 16 residues. The CDR3 DNA is TGTGCCAGCAGTTACTCGACTCAGTCGAGCACAGATACGCAGTATTTT. Its translation is CASSYSTQSSTDTQYF.

This sequence joins TRBV11-2 and TRBJ2-1; D is possibly TRBD1 (5 bases). Looked up from germline, CDR1 is SGHAT and CDR2 is FQNNGV. This CDR3 spans 14 amino acids. Trimming stripped 2 bases from V and 5 bases from J, with 10 bases between. CDR3 sequence (DNA): TGTGCCAGCAGCTTATTAGCAGGGAACAATGAGCAGTTCTTC. It encodes CASSLLAGNNEQFF.

The chain recombines TRBV29-1 with TRBJ2-2, with TRBD1 identical over 8 bases. Germline lookup yields CDR1 SQVTM and CDR2 ANQGSEA. CDR3 length: 14 amino acids. J lost 5 bases, V lost 5 bases, and 7 bases had no gene match. CDR3: CSVRMDRATGELFF. DNA for the CDR3: TGCAGCGTTCGGATGGACAGGGCTACCGGGGAGCTGTTTTTT.

This clone appeared once. The chain has TRBV16 and TRBJ2-7; D perhaps matches TRBD1 (6 bases). Germline values: CDR1 KGHSY, CDR2 FQNENV. This CDR3 comprises 14 residues. V was cut by 2 bases and J by 3 bases, with 11 bases left in between. The CDR3 nucleotides read TGTGCCAGCAGCCAAGCGGACAGAATCTACGAGCAGTACTTC. This gives the protein CASSQADRIYEQYF.

The chain carries TRBV7-2 and TRBJ1-1; D is ambiguous. The germline gives CDR1 SGHTA, CDR2 FQGNSA. The CDR3 sequence is 13 residues long. V was shortened by 1 base and J by 4 bases, with 7 bases between the two germline ends. The CDR3: CASSLVAGTEAFF. CDR3 nucleotides: TGTGCCAGCAGCTTAGTGGCGGGCACTGAAGCTTTCTTT.

This clone was counted between two and nine times. This sample also contains other DNA sequences that code for the same CDR3. The chain recombines TRBV5-1 with TRBJ1-6; D not resolved. V was pared by 3 bases and J by 6 bases, with 10 bases between. Looked up from germline, CDR1 is SGHRS and CDR2 is YFSETQ. The CDR3 totals 14 residues. CDR3 sequence (DNA): TGCGCCAGCAGCTCGGTAGGTGGTAATTCACCCCTCCACTTT. Translating gives CASSSVGGNSPLHF.

This sequence joins TRBV5-1 and TRBJ1-3, with TRBD1 as a possible D gene (5 bases). The CDR3 has 14 amino acids. The V end lost 4 bases, the J end lost 2 bases, and 10 bases lay between the germline ends. Germline V gene data show CDR1 as SGHRS and CDR2 as YFSETQ. The CDR3 DNA sequence: TGCGCCAGCAGCCTGGGGCAGACTGGAAACACCATATATTTT. It encodes CASSLGQTGNTIYF.

The chain recombines TRBV6-5 with TRBJ2-5, with a weak D call TRBD2 (7 bases). The germline CDR1 and CDR2 sequences are MNHEY and SVGAGI. The CDR3 runs to 15 residues. The ends were cut back, 4 bases at V and 1 base at J, with 13 bases in the middle. For the CDR3, the DNA is TGTGCCAGCAGTTCGTGGGGGGGGGCCCAAGAGACCCAGTACTTC. Encoded protein: CASSSWGGAQETQYF.

V and J are TRBV19 and TRBJ1-1; 9 nucleotides match TRBD1. Germline CDR1 is LNHDA and CDR2 is SQIVND (reference sequence). The length of the CDR3 is 17 residues. V lost 0 bases, J lost 5 bases, and 10 bases stayed unmatched. CDR3 nucleotide sequence: TGTGCCAGTAGTATAGATGGTACAGGGGGCGCTGGGACTGAAGCTTTCTTT. Translated, it gives CASSIDGTGGAGTEAFF.

V gene TRBV27 combines with J gene TRBJ1-2, with TRBD1 identical over 7 bases. V trimming: 5 bases; J trimming: 4 bases; junction bases outside the gene matches: 7. Germline values: CDR1 MNHEY, CDR2 SMNVEV (reference sequence). The length of the CDR3 is 14 residues. CDR3 DNA sequence: TGTGCCAGCAGTCCCGGACAGGACGGCTATGGCTACACCTTC. It codes for CASSPGQDGYGYTF.

The V gene is TRBV7-2, the J gene TRBJ1-4; D is undetermined. There are 15 residues in the CDR3. CDR1 is SGHTA, CDR2 FQGNSA, per germline. Trimming removed 5 bases from V and 8 bases from J, with 18 bases in between. This chain's CDR3 is CASSPLGSLDEKLFF. CDR3 coding DNA: TGTGCCAGCAGCCCTCTCGGCAGCCTGGACGAAAAACTGTTTTTT.

The chain couples TRBV5-1 to TRBJ2-3, with D possibly matching TRBD2 (6 bases). The CDR3 length is 18 residues. Trimming cost V 3 bases and J 1 base, with 21 bases left between them. Germline V gene data show CDR1 as SGHRS and CDR2 as YFSETQ. CDR3 in amino acids: CASSWESGTLLRTDTQYF. The CDR3 nucleotides read TGCGCCAGCAGCTGGGAGTCCGGGACTCTTTTACGCACAGATACGCAGTATTTT.

This chain connects TRBV4-3 to TRBJ1-1; 8 bases line up with TRBD1. This CDR3 region has 13 residues. J lost 3 bases, V lost 3 bases, and 0 bases had no gene match. The V gene's germline CDR1 is LGHNA and CDR2 YSLEER. The CDR3 nucleotides read TGCGCCAGCAGCCAGACAGGGGACACTGAAGCTTTCTTT. Its protein is CASSQTGDTEAFF.

The V call is TRBV19, the J call TRBJ2-3; D possibly corresponds to TRBD1 (6 bases). Trimming pared 4 bases from V and 3 bases from J, leaving 17 bases between. The CDR3 loop spans 16 amino acids. Germline CDR1 reads LNHDA; CDR2 reads SQIVND (reference sequence). This CDR3 is CASSRLDSYGTDTQYF. CDR3 coding DNA: TGTGCCAGTAGTAGACTGGACAGCTATGGGACAGATACGCAGTATTTT.

The sample holds a few counts of this clone. The CDR3, as DNA: TGTGCCAGCAGCAAAAAGAAAGTATTAAGGGCAGGGGGCGCCTTCACTGAAGCTTTCTTT. Translated: CASSKKKVLRAGGAFTEAFF. The chain combines TRBV21-1 with TRBJ1-1; the table gives TRBD1 as D, unverified against the DNA. TRBV21-1 is given as a pseudogene. The CDR3 runs 20 residues.

The chain employs TRBV25-1 and TRBJ2-6, with TRBD1 as a possible D gene (5 bases). Germline loops: CDR1 MGHDK, CDR2 SYGVNS. The CDR3 contains 17 residues. Between the trimmed V and J ends, which lost 4 bases and 4 bases, there was a span of 17 bases. CDR3 in amino acids: CASSVRVGPFGANVLTF. CDR3 DNA: TGTGCCAGCAGTGTCAGGGTGGGTCCTTTCGGGGCCAACGTCCTGACTTTC.

The chain couples TRBV5-1 to TRBJ1-5; perhaps TRBD1 as D (6 bases). CDR3 length equals 15 residues. Germline V lookup: CDR1 SGHRS, CDR2 YFSETQ. V gave up 1 base and J gave up 0 bases, with 8 bases separating them. In DNA form, the CDR3 reads TGCGCCAGCAGCTTGACAGGGATTAGCAATCAGCCCCAGCATTTT. Its translation is CASSLTGISNQPQHF.

This clone came up many times. The chain joins TRBV4-2 to TRBJ2-7; 8 positions match TRBD2. Trimming cost V 4 bases and J 5 bases; bases outside gene matches: 10. The CDR3 contains 15 residues. Germline CDR1 and CDR2: LGHNA and YNFKEQ. In nucleotides, the CDR3 is TGTGCCAGCAGCCCCGTGGGGACTAGTCTCCACGAGCAGTACTTC. Translated: CASSPVGTSLHEQYF.

A single count supports this clone. The chain employs TRBV19 and TRBJ2-7; D unresolved. Germline V gene data show CDR1 as LNHDA and CDR2 as SQIVND (reference sequence). The length of the CDR3 is 9 residues. CDR3 nucleotide sequence: TGTGCCAGTAGTATCAACGGAGACGTC. Translating gives CASSINGDV.

The chain is built from TRBV5-1 and TRBJ2-2; 10 bases agree with TRBD1. The CDR3 totals 16 residues. Germline assignment: CDR1 SGHRS and CDR2 YFSETQ. V was clipped by 4 bases and J by 2 bases; unmatched bases: 5. In nucleotides, the CDR3 is TGCGCCAGCAGCCCGACAGGGGGCGTCAACACCGGGGAGCTGTTTTTT. Its protein product is CASSPTGGVNTGELFF.